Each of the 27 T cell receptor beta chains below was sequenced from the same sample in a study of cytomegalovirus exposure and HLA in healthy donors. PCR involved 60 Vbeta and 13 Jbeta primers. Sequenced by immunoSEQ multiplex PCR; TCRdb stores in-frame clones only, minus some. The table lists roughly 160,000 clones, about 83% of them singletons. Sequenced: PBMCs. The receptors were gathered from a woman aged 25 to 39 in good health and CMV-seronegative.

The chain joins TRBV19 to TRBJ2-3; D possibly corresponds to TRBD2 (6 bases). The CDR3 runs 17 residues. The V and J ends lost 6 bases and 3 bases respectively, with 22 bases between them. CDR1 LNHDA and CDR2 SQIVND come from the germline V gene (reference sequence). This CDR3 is CASRGRDFSLKTDTQYF. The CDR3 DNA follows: TGTGCCAGTAGAGGTAGGGACTTCTCTCTTAAAACAGATACGCAGTATTTT.

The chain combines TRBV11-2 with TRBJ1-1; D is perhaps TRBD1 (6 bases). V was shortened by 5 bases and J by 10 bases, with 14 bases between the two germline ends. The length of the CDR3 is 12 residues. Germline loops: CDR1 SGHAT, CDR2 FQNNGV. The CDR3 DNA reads TGTGCCAGCAGCCACGAGGGGGAGACAGCTTTCTTT. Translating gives CASSHEGETAFF.

For the CDR3, the DNA is TGTGCCAGCAGCGAAGCTAGCGGACCCTACGAGCAGTACTTC. Translated: CASSEASGPYEQYF. The chain links TRBV7-3 to TRBJ2-7; 7 bases are shared with TRBD2. Looked up from germline, CDR1 is SGHTA and CDR2 is FQGTGA. This CDR3 is 14 amino acids long. V dropped 5 bases and J dropped 2; count of bases not matched to a gene: 6.

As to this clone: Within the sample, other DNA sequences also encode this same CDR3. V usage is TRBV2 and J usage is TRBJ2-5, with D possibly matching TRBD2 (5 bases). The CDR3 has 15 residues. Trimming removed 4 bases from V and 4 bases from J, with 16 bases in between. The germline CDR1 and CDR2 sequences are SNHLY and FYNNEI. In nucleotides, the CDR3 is TGTGCCAGCAGTGCGGGAAGAGACTATAGAGAGACCCAGTACTTC. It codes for CASSAGRDYRETQYF.

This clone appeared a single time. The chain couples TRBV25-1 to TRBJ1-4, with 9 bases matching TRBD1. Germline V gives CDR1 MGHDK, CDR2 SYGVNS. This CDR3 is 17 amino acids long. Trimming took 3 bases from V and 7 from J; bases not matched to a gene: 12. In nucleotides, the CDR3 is TGTGCCAGCAGTGAGGGACAGGGCTACTCCTGGGGTGAAAAACTGTTTTTT. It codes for CASSEGQGYSWGEKLFF.

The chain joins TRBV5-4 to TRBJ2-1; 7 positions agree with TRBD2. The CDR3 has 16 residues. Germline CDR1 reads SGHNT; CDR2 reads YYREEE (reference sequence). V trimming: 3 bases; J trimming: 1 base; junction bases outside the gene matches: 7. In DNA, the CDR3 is TGTGCCAGCAGCTCCCCCCGGGGGGTTTCCTACAATGAGCAGTTCTTC. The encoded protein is CASSSPRGVSYNEQFF.

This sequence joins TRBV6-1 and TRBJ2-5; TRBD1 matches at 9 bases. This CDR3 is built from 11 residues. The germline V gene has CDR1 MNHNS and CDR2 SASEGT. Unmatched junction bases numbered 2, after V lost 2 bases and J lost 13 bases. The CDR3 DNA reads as TGTGCCAGCAGTGAATTGGACAGGGGGTACTTC. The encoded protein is CASSELDRGYF.

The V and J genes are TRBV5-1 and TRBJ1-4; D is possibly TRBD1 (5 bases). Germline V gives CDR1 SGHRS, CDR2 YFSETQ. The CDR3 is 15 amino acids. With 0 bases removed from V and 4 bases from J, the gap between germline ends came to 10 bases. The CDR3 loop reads CASSLVQGSNEKLFF. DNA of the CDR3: TGCGCCAGCAGCTTGGTTCAGGGTAGTAATGAAAAACTGTTTTTT.

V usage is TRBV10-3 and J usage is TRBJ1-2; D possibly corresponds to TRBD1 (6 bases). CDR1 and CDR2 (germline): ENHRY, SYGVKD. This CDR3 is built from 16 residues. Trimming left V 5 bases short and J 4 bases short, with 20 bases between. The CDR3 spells CAISPSGAPTFYGYTF. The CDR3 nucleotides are TGTGCCATCAGTCCTTCAGGGGCCCCAACCTTCTATGGCTACACCTTC.

The DNA of the CDR3 is TGTGCCAGTAGGGCTAGCGGGGGCAGGGATACGCAGTATTTT. This gives the protein CASRASGGRDTQYF. This chain uses TRBV19 with TRBJ2-3, with 10 bases aligning to TRBD2. CDR3 length equals 14 residues. From germline, CDR1 is LNHDA and CDR2 SQIVND (reference sequence). Trimming took 6 bases from V and 6 from J; bases not matched to a gene: 6.

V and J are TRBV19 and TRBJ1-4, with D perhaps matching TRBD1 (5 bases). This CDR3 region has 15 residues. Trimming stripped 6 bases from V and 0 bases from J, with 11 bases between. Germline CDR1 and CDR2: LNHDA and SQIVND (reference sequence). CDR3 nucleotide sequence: TGTGCCAGTAGCACAGGATTTGCAACTAATGAAAAACTGTTTTTT. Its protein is CASSTGFATNEKLFF.

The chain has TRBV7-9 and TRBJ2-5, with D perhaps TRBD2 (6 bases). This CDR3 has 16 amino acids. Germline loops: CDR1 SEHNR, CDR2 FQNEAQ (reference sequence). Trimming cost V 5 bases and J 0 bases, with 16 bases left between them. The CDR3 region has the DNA TGTGCCAGCAGCCCAAATAGTGGGGGGTACCAAGAGACCCAGTACTTC. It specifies CASSPNSGGYQETQYF.

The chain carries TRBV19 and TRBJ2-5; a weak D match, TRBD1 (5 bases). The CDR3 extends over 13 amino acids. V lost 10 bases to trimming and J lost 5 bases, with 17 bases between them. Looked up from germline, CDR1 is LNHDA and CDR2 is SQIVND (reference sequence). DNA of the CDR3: TGTGCCACCGCGACAGTTTCGGAGGAGACCCAGTACTTC. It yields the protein CATATVSEETQYF.

The chain's CDR3 is CASSPGQPEVYGYTF. The CDR3 DNA is TGTGCCAGCTCACCTGGACAGCCTGAAGTCTATGGCTACACCTTC. The chain carries TRBV18 and TRBJ1-2, with TRBD1 as a possible D gene (6 bases). Germline-derived CDR1 and CDR2 are KGHSH and LQKENI. Trimming stripped 3 bases from V and 4 bases from J, with 15 bases between. The CDR3 sequence is 15 residues long.

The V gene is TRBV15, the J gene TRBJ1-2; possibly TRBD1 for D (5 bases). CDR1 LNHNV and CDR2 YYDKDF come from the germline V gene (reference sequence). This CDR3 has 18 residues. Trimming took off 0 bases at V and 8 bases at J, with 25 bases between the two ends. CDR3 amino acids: CATSREEGAGGSVRGYTF. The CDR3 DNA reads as TGTGCCACCAGCAGAGAAGAGGGCGCTGGGGGGTCGGTGCGAGGCTACACCTTC. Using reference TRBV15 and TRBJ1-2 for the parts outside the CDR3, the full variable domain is DAMVIQNPRYQVTQFGKPVTLSCSQTLNHNVMYWYQQKSSQAPKLLFHYYDKDFNNEADTPDNFQSRRPNTSFCFLDIRSPGLGDTAMYLCATSREEGAGGSVRGYTFGSGTRLTVV.

CDR3 protein: CASSPRDTRYGYTF. DNA for the CDR3: TGTGCCAGCTCCCCTCGGGACACCCGCTATGGCTACACCTTC. The J gene is TRBJ1-2, the V gene TRBV18, with a weak D call TRBD1 (6 bases). This CDR3 comprises 14 residues. V shed 6 bases and J shed 4 bases, with 15 bases lying between them. Germline V gene data show CDR1 as KGHSH and CDR2 as LQKENI. The entire variable domain, with the rest obtained from reference TRBV18 and TRBJ1-2, is as follows: NAGVMQNPRHLVRRRGQEARLRCSPMKGHSHVYWYRQLPEEGLKFMVYLQKENIIDESGMPKERFSAEFPKEGPSILRIQQVVRGDSAAYFCASSPRDTRYGYTFGSGTRLTVV.

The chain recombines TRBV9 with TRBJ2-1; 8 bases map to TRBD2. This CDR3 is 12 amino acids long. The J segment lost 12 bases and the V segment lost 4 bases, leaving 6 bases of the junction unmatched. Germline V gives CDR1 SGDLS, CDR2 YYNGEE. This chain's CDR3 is CASSPSSGTQFF. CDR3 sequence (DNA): TGTGCCAGCAGCCCCAGTAGCGGGACGCAGTTCTTC.

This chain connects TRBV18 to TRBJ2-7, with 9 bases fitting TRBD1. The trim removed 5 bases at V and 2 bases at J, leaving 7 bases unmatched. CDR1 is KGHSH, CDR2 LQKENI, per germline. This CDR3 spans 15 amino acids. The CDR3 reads CASSAIRQGAYEQYF. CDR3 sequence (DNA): TGTGCCAGCTCAGCCATTAGACAGGGGGCCTACGAGCAGTACTTC.

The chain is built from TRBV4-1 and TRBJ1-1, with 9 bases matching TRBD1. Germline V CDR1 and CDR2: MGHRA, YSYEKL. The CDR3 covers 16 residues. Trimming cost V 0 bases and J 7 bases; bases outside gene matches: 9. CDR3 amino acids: CASSQDQGQGTIEAFF. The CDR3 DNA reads TGCGCCAGCAGCCAAGACCAGGGACAGGGAACGATTGAAGCTTTCTTT.

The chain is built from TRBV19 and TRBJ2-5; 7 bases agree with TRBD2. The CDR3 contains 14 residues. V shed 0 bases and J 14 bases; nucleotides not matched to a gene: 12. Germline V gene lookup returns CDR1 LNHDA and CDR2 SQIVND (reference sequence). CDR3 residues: CASSIDLGGRKFYF. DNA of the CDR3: TGTGCCAGTAGTATAGATCTGGGCGGGAGAAAATTTTACTTC.

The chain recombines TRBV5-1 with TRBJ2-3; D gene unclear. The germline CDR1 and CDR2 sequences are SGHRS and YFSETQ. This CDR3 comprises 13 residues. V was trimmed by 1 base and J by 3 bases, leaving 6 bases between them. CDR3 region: CASSLSRTDTQYF. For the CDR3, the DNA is TGCGCCAGCAGCTTGAGTCGGACAGATACGCAGTATTTT.

CDR3: CASSPSTGTGASPLHF. The CDR3 nucleotides are TGTGCCAGCTCACCTTCCACCGGGACAGGGGCGTCACCCCTCCACTTT. The chain joins TRBV18 to TRBJ1-6; TRBD1 aligns across 10 bases. Germline CDR1 and CDR2: KGHSH and LQKENI. The CDR3 is 16 amino acids. The trim removed 3 bases at V and 10 bases at J, leaving 9 bases unmatched.

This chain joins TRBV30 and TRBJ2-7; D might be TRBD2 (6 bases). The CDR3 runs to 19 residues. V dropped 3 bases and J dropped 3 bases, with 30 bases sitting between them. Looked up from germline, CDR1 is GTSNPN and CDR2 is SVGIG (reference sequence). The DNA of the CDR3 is TGTGCCTGGAGGCCGGGCCAGCCGAGGCGGCGGGGTAGAGGCTACGAGCAGTACTTC. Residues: CAWRPGQPRRRGRGYEQYF.

The CDR3 nucleotides read TGTGCCAGCTCACCAATCCAGCGGGAGTCGAATGAGCAGTTCTTC. Translation: CASSPIQRESNEQFF. The chain uses TRBV18 and TRBJ2-1; 8 positions match TRBD2. This CDR3 is 15 amino acids long. Germline V gene lookup returns CDR1 KGHSH and CDR2 LQKENI. V lost 2 bases to trimming and J lost 7 bases; unmatched junction nucleotides: 7.

CDR3 amino acids: CASSVTSSGSSTDTQYF. In nucleotides, the CDR3 is TGTGCCAGCAGCGTGACTAGCAGCGGTTCTAGCACAGATACGCAGTATTTT. The chain has TRBV7-9 and TRBJ2-3, with 7 bases aligning to TRBD2. Germline V gene sequence: CDR1 SEHNR, CDR2 FQNEAQ (reference sequence). Trimming removed 5 bases from V and 0 bases from J; junction bases left unmatched: 11. The CDR3 consists of 17 residues.

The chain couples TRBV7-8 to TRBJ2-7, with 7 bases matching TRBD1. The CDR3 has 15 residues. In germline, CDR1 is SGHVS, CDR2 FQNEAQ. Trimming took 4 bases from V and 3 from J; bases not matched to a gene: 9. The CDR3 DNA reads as TGTGCCAGCAGCTCCACAACAGGGGCCGTCTACGAGCAGTACTTC. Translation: CASSSTTGAVYEQYF.

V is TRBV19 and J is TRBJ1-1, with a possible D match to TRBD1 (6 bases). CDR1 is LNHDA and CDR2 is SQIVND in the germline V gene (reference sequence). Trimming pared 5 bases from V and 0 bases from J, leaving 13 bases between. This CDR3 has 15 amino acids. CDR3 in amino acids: CASSGRQAMNTEAFF. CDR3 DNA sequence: TGTGCCAGTAGTGGTCGACAGGCGATGAACACTGAAGCTTTCTTT.